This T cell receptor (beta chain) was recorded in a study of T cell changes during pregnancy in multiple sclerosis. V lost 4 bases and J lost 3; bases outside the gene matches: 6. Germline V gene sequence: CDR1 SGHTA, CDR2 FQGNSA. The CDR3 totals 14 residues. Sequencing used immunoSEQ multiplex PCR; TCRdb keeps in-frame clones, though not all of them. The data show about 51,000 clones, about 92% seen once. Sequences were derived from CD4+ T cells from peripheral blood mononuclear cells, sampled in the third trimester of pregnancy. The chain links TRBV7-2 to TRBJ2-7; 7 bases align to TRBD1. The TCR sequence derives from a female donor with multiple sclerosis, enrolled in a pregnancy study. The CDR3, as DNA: TGTGCCAGCAGCTCGCGACAGGGCAGCTACGAGCAGTACTTC. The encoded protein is CASSSRQGSYEQYF.